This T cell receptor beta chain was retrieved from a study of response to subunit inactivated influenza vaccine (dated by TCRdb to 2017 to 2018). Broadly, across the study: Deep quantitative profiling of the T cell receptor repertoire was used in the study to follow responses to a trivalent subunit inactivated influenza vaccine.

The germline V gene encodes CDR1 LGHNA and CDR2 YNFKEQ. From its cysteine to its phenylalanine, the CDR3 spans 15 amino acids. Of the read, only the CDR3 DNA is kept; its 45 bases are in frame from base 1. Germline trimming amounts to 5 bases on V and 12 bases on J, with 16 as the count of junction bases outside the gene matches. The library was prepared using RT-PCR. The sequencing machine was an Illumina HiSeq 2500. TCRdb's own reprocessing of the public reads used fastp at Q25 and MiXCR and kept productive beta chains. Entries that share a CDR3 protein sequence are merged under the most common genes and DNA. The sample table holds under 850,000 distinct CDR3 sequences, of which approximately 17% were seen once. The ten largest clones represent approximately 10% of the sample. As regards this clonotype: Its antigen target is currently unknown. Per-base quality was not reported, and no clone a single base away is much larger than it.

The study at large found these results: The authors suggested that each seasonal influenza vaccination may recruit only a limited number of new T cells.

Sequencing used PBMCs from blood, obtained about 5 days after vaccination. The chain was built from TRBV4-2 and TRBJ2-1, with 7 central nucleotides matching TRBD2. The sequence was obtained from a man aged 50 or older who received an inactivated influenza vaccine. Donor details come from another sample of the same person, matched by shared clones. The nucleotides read TGTGCCAGCAGCTATGCGGGGGTCACACTGGGGGTGCAGTTCTTC. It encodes CASSYAGVTLGVQFF.